This T cell receptor (beta chain) was found in a study of response to subunit inactivated influenza vaccine. TCRdb reprocessed the RT-PCR reads with MiXCR, giving one entry per CDR3 protein. The sample yields hundreds of thousands of distinct CDR3 sequences, 7.5% to 8.5% seen once. This clonotype was detected ten times or more. The sequence came from a man aged 50-75 years who received an inactivated influenza vaccine. The sample was PBMCs from blood, taken less than 30 months after vaccination.

This chain's CDR3 is CASSPTGPNEKLFF. CDR3 DNA: TGTGCCAGCAGTCCAACCGGTCCCAATGAAAAACTGTTTTTT. The V gene is TRBV12-3 or TRBV12-4, the J gene TRBJ1-4; D gene unclear. The CDR3 sequence is 14 residues long. Between the trimmed V and J ends, which lost 5 bases and 5 bases, there was a span of 12 bases.